This entry lists 24 T cell receptor beta chains sequenced from one sample in a study of cytomegalovirus exposure and HLA in healthy donors (dated by TCRdb to 2017 to 2019). The protocol used for the library was the immunoSEQ multiplex PCR assay. For the multiplex PCR, a mixture combining 60 forward primers for TCR Vbeta segments and 13 reverse primers for TCR Jbeta segments was used. The table was pulled from immuneACCESS by TCRdb, which kept in-frame rearrangements only. Such tables lose some clones; where checked, under half of the loss comes from unresolved V genes, and the rest has no known cause. The sample's own table lists 90,000 to 120,000 clones. The ten biggest clones cover roughly 0.64% of the sample. The sequenced sample consisted of PBMCs. The origin of the receptors is a man aged 50 to 60 in good health and CMV-seronegative.

The V gene is TRBV5-6, the J gene TRBJ1-2; D is unclear. This CDR3 region has 12 residues. CDR1 is SGHDT and CDR2 is YYEEEE in the germline V gene. Trimming took 4 bases from V and 4 from J, leaving 8 bases between them. The CDR3 sequence is CASSAISYGYTF. The CDR3 DNA sequence: TGTGCCAGCAGCGCGATTAGCTATGGCTACACCTTC.

The chain recombines TRBV5-4 with TRBJ2-3, with TRBD1 matching 7 bases. Germline CDR1 SGHNT, CDR2 YYREEE (reference sequence). The CDR3 totals 15 residues. With 6 bases clipped from V and 2 bases from J, the junction kept 9 bases outside the gene matches. CDR3 loop: CASIRSGQTTDTQYF. The CDR3 nucleotides are TGTGCCAGCATCAGATCGGGACAGACCACAGATACGCAGTATTTT.

The chain couples TRBV6-5 to TRBJ2-2; 9 bases match TRBD1. V shed 2 bases, J shed 5 bases, and the junction held 6 bases outside the gene matches. This CDR3 spans 16 amino acids. CDR1 and CDR2 from the germline V gene are MNHEY and SVGAGI. The CDR3 reads CASSYLRTGETGELFF. The CDR3 coding sequence is TGTGCCAGCAGTTACCTTCGGACAGGGGAAACCGGGGAGCTGTTTTTT.

The CDR3 sequence: CASSPRDRATEAFF. In DNA, the CDR3 is TGTGCCAGTAGTCCTCGGGACAGGGCGACTGAAGCTTTCTTT. The chain has TRBV19 and TRBJ1-1, with 9 bases lining up with TRBD1. J gave up 5 bases and V 5 bases, and 6 bases lay outside the gene matches. The CDR3 has 14 amino acids. Germline CDR1 LNHDA, CDR2 SQIVND (reference sequence). Filled out from reference TRBV19 and TRBJ1-1, the complete variable domain reads DGGITQSPKYLFRKEGQNVTLSCEQNLNHDAMYWYRQDPGQGLRLIYYSQIVNDFQKGDIAEGYSVSREKKESFPLTVTSAQKNPTAFYLCASSPRDRATEAFFGQGTRLTVV.

CDR3 nucleotide sequence: TGTGCCAGCTCACGGGACAGGGTCTCTGGAAACACCATATATTTT. It is translated as CASSRDRVSGNTIYF. The chain carries TRBV18 and TRBJ1-3; TRBD1 matches at 9 bases. CDR1 is KGHSH and CDR2 is LQKENI in the germline V gene. V trimming: 4 bases; J trimming: 0 bases; junction bases outside the gene matches: 1. The CDR3 consists of 15 residues.

This chain uses TRBV19 with TRBJ2-5; D gene uncertain. V was trimmed by 2 bases and J by 5 bases, leaving 12 bases between them. CDR3 length: 14 residues. The germline gives CDR1 LNHDA, CDR2 SQIVND (reference sequence). The CDR3 sequence is CASSISAGMETQYF. CDR3 coding DNA: TGTGCCAGTAGTATATCGGCAGGTATGGAGACCCAGTACTTC.

The rearrangement links TRBV5-1 to TRBJ1-2, with 9 bases that match TRBD1. CDR3 length equals 14 residues. With V trimmed by 5 bases and J by 0 bases, 2 bases remained unmatched. The germline V gene has CDR1 SGHRS and CDR2 YFSETQ. The CDR3 sequence: CASRGDRANYGYTF. DNA of the CDR3: TGCGCCAGCAGAGGGGACAGGGCTAACTATGGCTACACCTTC.

This rearrangement joins TRBV11-3 to TRBJ2-2; D might be TRBD2 (6 bases). In germline, CDR1 is SGHNT, CDR2 YENEEA. The CDR3 length is 14 residues. V lost 6 bases, J lost 0 bases, and 8 bases lay in between. The CDR3 DNA reads TGTGCCAGCAGAGGAGGGACGAACACCGGGGAGCTGTTTTTT. This encodes CASRGGTNTGELFF.

The chain links TRBV19 to TRBJ2-3, with 9 bases matching TRBD2. V lost 2 bases to trimming and J lost 1 base; unmatched junction nucleotides: 10. The CDR3 has 18 residues. Germline V gene lookup returns CDR1 LNHDA and CDR2 SQIVND (reference sequence). DNA for the CDR3: TGTGCCAGTAGTATACGAGCGGGAGGTTTAATTGGCACAGATACGCAGTATTTT. As protein: CASSIRAGGLIGTDTQYF. Looking up the rest from reference TRBV19 and TRBJ2-3 gives the full variable domain: DGGITQSPKYLFRKEGQNVTLSCEQNLNHDAMYWYRQDPGQGLRLIYYSQIVNDFQKGDIAEGYSVSREKKESFPLTVTSAQKNPTAFYLCASSIRAGGLIGTDTQYFGPGTRLTVL.

The V call is TRBV4-3, the J call TRBJ1-1; D ambiguous. The CDR3 sequence is 13 residues long. The ends were cut back, 0 bases at V and 12 bases at J, with 14 bases in the middle. Germline V CDR1 and CDR2: LGHNA, YSLEER. CDR3 bases: TGCGCCAGCAGCCAAGATGCGGGAGTTAAAACTTTCTTT. Amino acids: CASSQDAGVKTFF.

This chain joins TRBV9 and TRBJ1-4; 7 bases agree with TRBD1. Germline CDR1 and CDR2: SGDLS and YYNGEE. The V segment lost 4 bases and the J segment 0 bases; nucleotides outside the gene matches: 6. The CDR3 runs 16 residues. The CDR3 bases are TGTGCCAGCAGCCCCGCAGGGGGTCCAACTAATGAAAAACTGTTTTTT. It yields the protein CASSPAGGPTNEKLFF.

This chain connects TRBV13 to TRBJ2-7; 9 nucleotides line up with TRBD2. This CDR3 has 14 amino acids. J lost 3 bases, V lost 4 bases, and 4 bases had no gene match. Per germline, CDR1 PRHDT and CDR2 FYEKMQ (reference sequence). DNA for the CDR3: TGTGCCAGCAGCTCCTTAGCGGGAGACTACGAGCAGTACTTC. Its translation: CASSSLAGDYEQYF.

The chain recombines TRBV5-1 with TRBJ1-2; 9 bases are a match to TRBD1. The germline gives CDR1 SGHRS, CDR2 YFSETQ. With V trimmed by 1 base and J by 3 bases, 4 bases remained unmatched. This CDR3 has 15 residues. The CDR3 is CASSLIQGADYGYTF. In DNA form, the CDR3 reads TGCGCCAGCAGCTTGATACAGGGGGCAGACTATGGCTACACCTTC.

The genes are TRBV27 and TRBJ2-1; no definite D call. The V end lost 2 bases, the J end lost 13 bases, and 15 bases lay between the germline ends. This CDR3 has 13 residues. Germline values: CDR1 MNHEY, CDR2 SMNVEV (reference sequence). The CDR3 DNA follows: TGTGCCAGCAGTTTACAAGCGCTCGAACCTCAGTTCTTC. It yields the protein CASSLQALEPQFF.

The chain joins TRBV20-1 to TRBJ1-2; TRBD1 is a possible D gene (5 bases). The length of the CDR3 is 11 residues. V gave up 7 bases and J gave up 7 bases, with 13 bases separating them. Germline V gives CDR1 DFQATT, CDR2 SNEGSKA (reference sequence). In DNA, the CDR3 is TGCAGTGTTGGGGCCTGGAGTGGCTACACCTTC. This encodes CSVGAWSGYTF.

V is TRBV7-2 and J is TRBJ1-1; TRBD1 matches at 7 bases. The CDR3 is made up of 12 amino acids. In germline, CDR1 is SGHTA, CDR2 FQGNSA. The V gene end was trimmed by 5 bases and the J gene end by 8 bases; junction bases not matched to a gene: 5. CDR3 coding DNA: TGTGCCAGCAGCATCTACAGGGGAGAAGCTTTCTTT. Protein product: CASSIYRGEAFF.

This rearrangement joins TRBV19 to TRBJ1-1, with 10 bases aligning to TRBD1. This CDR3 is built from 16 residues. Germline CDR1 LNHDA, CDR2 SQIVND (reference sequence). Trimming cost V 7 bases and J 6 bases; bases outside gene matches: 14. In nucleotides, the CDR3 is TGTGCCAGTACGAGGACAGGGGGAATGAAGAGATCTGAAGCTTTCTTT. It translates to CASTRTGGMKRSEAFF.

This CDR3 is CASSYLTSPSGNTIYF. CDR3 DNA: TGTGCCAGCAGTTACCTGACTTCCCCGTCTGGAAACACCATATATTTT. The J gene is TRBJ1-3, the V gene TRBV6-6; D is uncertain. Trimming took 2 bases from V and 1 from J, leaving 12 bases between them. This CDR3 region has 16 residues. Germline CDR1 and CDR2: MNHNY and SVGAGI (reference sequence).

This sequence joins TRBV5-4 and TRBJ2-5; D possibly corresponds to TRBD2 (6 bases). The CDR3 has 15 residues. V lost 5 bases and J lost 1, with 15 bases in between. The germline V gene has CDR1 SGHNT and CDR2 YYREEE (reference sequence). The CDR3 sequence is CASSSRRDFQETQYF. In nucleotides, the CDR3 is TGTGCCAGCAGTTCACGTCGGGACTTCCAAGAGACCCAGTACTTC.

This chain uses TRBV4-1 with TRBJ2-7, with 8 bases identical to TRBD2. CDR3 length equals 14 residues. V was clipped by 2 bases and J by 3 bases; unmatched bases: 3. The germline V gene encodes CDR1 MGHRA and CDR2 YSYEKL. This CDR3 reads CASSQPGLVYEQYF. CDR3 bases: TGCGCCAGCAGCCAACCGGGACTAGTCTACGAGCAGTACTTC.

V gene TRBV7-3 combines with J gene TRBJ1-2, with D maybe TRBD1 (5 bases). Germline V gives CDR1 SGHTA, CDR2 FQGTGA. Trimming removed 0 bases at V and 3 bases at J, with 11 bases between. The CDR3 is 15 amino acids. This chain's CDR3 is CASSLTSAGYYGYTF. The CDR3 DNA sequence: TGTGCCAGCAGCTTAACGTCGGCAGGGTACTATGGCTACACCTTC.

The chain is built from TRBV9 and TRBJ2-1, with TRBD2 matching over 9 bases. In germline, CDR1 is SGDLS, CDR2 YYNGEE. This CDR3 comprises 16 residues. Unmatched junction bases numbered 3, after V lost 0 bases and J lost 2 bases. This CDR3 reads CASSVVAGVTYNEQFF. The CDR3, as DNA: TGTGCCAGCAGCGTAGTAGCGGGGGTTACCTACAATGAGCAGTTCTTC.

This chain connects TRBV7-2 to TRBJ2-2; D perhaps matches TRBD2 (6 bases). The CDR3 runs 15 residues. CDR1 SGHTA and CDR2 FQGNSA come from the germline V gene. Deletions cut 0 bases from V and 6 bases from J, with 11 bases between. The CDR3 protein is CASSLAAGSAGELFF. CDR3 in DNA: TGTGCCAGCAGCTTAGCCGCGGGGTCGGCCGGGGAGCTGTTTTTT.

The chain couples TRBV5-4 to TRBJ2-6; D might be TRBD2 (6 bases). V gave up 4 bases and J gave up 0 bases, with 17 bases separating them. The germline V gene has CDR1 SGHNT and CDR2 YYREEE (reference sequence). The CDR3 spans 18 residues. CDR3 region: CASSAGRSSDSGANVLTF. For the CDR3, the DNA is TGTGCCAGCAGCGCCGGCCGCTCTAGCGACTCTGGGGCCAACGTCCTGACTTTC.